This T cell receptor beta chain was identified during a study of T-cell reconstitution after alpha-beta-depleted transplantation in children. Study-wide findings and caveats: The authors attributed T-cell counts and diversity one year after transplant mostly to newly produced T cells.

Preparation of the TCRbeta library was carried out with unique molecular identifiers. TCRdb analysed the PCR reads with MiXCR anew, one entry per CDR3 protein. Of hundreds of thousands of distinct CDR3 sequences listed, around a sixth were seen once; the top ten hold about two fifths. This clonotype was observed a few times. What it recognizes is unknown. The specimen was PBMCs, mostly from graft donor cells, collected 360 days after TCRalphabeta/CD19-depleted stem cell transplant. The sequence derives from a male patient aged 2 to 10 who had a stem cell transplant for acute lymphoblastic leukemia, so the T cells may come from the graft donor.

DNA of the CDR3: TGTGCCAGCTCACCTAATTGGGACAGTTCCTACGAGCAGTACTTC. It encodes CASSPNWDSSYEQYF. V is TRBV18 and J is TRBJ2-7, with TRBD1 identical over 7 bases. V dropped 3 bases and J dropped 1; count of bases not matched to a gene: 6. This CDR3 has 15 amino acids. Germline V gives CDR1 KGHSH, CDR2 LQKENI.